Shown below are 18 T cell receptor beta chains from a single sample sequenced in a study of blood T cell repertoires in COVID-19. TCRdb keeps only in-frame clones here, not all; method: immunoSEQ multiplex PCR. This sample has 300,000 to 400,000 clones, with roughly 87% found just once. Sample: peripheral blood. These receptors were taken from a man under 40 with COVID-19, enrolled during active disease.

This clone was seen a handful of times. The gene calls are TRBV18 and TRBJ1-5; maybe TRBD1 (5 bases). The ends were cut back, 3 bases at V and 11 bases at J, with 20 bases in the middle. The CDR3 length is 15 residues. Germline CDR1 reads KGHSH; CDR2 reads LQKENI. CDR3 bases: TGTGCCAGCTCACCGCGGGGCTTTCTCCAAGGGTCCCAGCATTTT. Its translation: CASSPRGFLQGSQHF.

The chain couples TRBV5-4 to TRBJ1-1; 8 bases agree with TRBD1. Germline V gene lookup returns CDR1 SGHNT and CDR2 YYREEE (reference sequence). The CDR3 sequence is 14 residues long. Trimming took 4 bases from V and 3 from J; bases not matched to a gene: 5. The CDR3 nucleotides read TGTGCCAGCAGCGAGTCGACAGGGGACACTGAAGCTTTCTTT. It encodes CASSESTGDTEAFF. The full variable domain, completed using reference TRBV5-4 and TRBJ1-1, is ETGVTQSPTHLIKTRGQQVTLRCSSQSGHNTVSWYQQALGQGPQFIFQYYREEENGRGNFPPRFSGLQFPNYSSELNVNALELDDSALYLCASSESTGDTEAFFGQGTRLTVV.

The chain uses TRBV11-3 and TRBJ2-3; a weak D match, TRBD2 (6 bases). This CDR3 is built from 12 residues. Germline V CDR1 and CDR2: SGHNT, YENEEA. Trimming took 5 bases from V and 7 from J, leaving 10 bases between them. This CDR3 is CASSGSGNTQYF. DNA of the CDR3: TGTGCCAGCAGCGGTAGCGGAAATACGCAGTATTTT.

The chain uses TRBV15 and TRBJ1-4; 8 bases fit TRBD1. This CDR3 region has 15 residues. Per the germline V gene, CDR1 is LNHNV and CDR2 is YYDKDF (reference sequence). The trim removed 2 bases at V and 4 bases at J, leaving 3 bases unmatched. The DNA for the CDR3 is TGTGCCACCAGCAGACCGGGACAGGTTAATGAAAAACTGTTTTTT. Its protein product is CATSRPGQVNEKLFF. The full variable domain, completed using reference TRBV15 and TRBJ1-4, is DAMVIQNPRYQVTQFGKPVTLSCSQTLNHNVMYWYQQKSSQAPKLLFHYYDKDFNNEADTPDNFQSRRPNTSFCFLDIRSPGLGDTAMYLCATSRPGQVNEKLFFGSGTQLSVL.

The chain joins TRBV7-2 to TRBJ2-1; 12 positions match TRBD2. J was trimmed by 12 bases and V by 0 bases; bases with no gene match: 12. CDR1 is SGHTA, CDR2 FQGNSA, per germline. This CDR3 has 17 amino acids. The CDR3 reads CASSLASSSGGAVGQFF. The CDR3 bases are TGTGCCAGCAGCTTAGCCTCTTCTAGCGGGGGGGCAGTAGGGCAGTTCTTC.

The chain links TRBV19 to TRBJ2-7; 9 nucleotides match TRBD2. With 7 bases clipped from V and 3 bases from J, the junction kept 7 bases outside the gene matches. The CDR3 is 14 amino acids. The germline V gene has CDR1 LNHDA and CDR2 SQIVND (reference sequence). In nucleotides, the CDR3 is TGTGCCAGTACAAACCTAGCGGGGAGCTACGAGCAGTACTTC. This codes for CASTNLAGSYEQYF.

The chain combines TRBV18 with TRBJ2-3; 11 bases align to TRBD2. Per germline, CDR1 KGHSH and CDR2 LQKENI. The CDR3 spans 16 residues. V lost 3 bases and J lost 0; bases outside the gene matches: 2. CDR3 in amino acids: CASSPRLAGSTDTQYF. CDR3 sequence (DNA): TGTGCCAGCTCACCTAGACTAGCGGGAAGCACAGATACGCAGTATTTT.

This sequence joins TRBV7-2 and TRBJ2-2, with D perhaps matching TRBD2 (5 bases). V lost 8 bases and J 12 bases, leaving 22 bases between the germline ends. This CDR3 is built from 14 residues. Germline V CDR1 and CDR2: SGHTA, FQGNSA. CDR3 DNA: TGTGCCAGCGGTAACAGAGAAGACCCGGGGAAGCTGTTTTTT. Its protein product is CASGNREDPGKLFF.

The CDR3: CASSSGEAREQFF. CDR3 bases: TGTGCCAGCAGCTCGGGAGAAGCGCGCGAGCAGTTCTTC. The chain combines TRBV11-3 with TRBJ2-1; perhaps TRBD2 as D (6 bases). V shed 4 bases and J shed 10 bases, with 14 bases lying between them. The length of the CDR3 is 13 residues. Germline V lookup: CDR1 SGHNT, CDR2 YENEEA.

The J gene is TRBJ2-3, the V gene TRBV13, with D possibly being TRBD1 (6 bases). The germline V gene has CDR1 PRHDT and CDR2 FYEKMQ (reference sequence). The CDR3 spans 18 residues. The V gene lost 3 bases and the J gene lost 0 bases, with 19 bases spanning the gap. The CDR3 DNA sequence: TGTGCCAGCAGCTTTGGGGGCCTGTTAAGTGCTAGCACAGATACGCAGTATTTT. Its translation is CASSFGGLLSASTDTQYF.

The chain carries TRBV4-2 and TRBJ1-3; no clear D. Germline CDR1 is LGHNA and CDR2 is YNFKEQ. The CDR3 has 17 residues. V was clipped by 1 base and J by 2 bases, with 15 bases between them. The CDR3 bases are TGTGCCAGCAGCCAAGTATTTAGAACAGTTCCTGGAAACACCATATATTTT. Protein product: CASSQVFRTVPGNTIYF.

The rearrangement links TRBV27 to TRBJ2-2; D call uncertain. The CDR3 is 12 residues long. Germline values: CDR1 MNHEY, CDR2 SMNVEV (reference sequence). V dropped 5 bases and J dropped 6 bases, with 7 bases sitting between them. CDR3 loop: CASSKLPGELFF. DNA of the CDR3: TGTGCCAGCAGTAAACTTCCCGGGGAGCTGTTTTTT.

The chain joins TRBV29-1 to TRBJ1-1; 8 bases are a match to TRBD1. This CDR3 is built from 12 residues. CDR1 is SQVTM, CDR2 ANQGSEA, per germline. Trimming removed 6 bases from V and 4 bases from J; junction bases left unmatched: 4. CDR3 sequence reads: CSVETGGTEAFF. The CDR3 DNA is TGCAGCGTGGAAACAGGGGGCACTGAAGCTTTCTTT.

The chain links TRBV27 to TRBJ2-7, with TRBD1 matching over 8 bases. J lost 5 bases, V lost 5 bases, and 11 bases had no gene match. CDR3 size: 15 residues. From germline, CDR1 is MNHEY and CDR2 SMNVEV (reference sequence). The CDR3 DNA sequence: TGTGCCAGCAGTACCACTAGGACAGGGTCCGACGAGCAGTACTTC. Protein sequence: CASSTTRTGSDEQYF.

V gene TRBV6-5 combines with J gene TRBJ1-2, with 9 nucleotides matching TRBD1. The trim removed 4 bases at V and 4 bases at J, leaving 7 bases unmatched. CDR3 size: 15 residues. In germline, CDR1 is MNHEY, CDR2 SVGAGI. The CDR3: CASSFQGQGLYGYTF. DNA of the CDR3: TGTGCCAGCAGTTTTCAGGGACAGGGTCTCTATGGCTACACCTTC.

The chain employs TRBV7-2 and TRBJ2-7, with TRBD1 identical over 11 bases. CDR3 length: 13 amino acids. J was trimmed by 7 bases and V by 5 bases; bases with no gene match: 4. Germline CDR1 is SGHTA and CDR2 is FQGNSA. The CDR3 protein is CASSPGTGGEQYF. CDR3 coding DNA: TGTGCCAGCAGCCCGGGGACAGGGGGGGAGCAGTACTTC.

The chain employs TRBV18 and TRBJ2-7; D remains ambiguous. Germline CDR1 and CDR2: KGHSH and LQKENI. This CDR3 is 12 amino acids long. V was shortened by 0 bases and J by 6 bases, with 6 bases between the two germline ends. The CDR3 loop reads CASSPPTGEQYF. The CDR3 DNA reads TGTGCCAGCTCACCACCGACGGGCGAGCAGTACTTC.

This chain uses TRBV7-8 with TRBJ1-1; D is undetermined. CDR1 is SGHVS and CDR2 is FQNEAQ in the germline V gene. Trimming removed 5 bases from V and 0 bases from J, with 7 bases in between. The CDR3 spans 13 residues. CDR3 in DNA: TGTGCCAGCAGCCGGGCCTTGAACACTGAAGCTTTCTTT. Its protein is CASSRALNTEAFF.